The TCR beta chain under discussion was sequenced for a study of siplizumab effects on memory and regulatory T cells (dated by TCRdb to about 2019). For the study in its entirety: The study examined how the anti-CD2 antibody siplizumab affects alloreactive T-cell subsets in allogeneic mixed lymphocyte reactions built from human PBMCs. The research as a whole found: Roughly 80-97% of proliferating CD4+ or CD8+ clones could not be assigned a naive or memory phenotype. Sequences below about 10^-5 frequency were poorly captured, so only a minor fraction of alloreactive clones could be mapped to unstimulated subsets. The suppressive function of proliferating Tregs from siplizumab cultures was not functionally confirmed. The cumulative frequency of alloreactive sequences traceable to unstimulated CD4+ memory T cells was significantly reduced by siplizumab. Among mappable alloreactive CD4+ clones, an average Treg-derived fraction of almost 70% was observed with siplizumab, compared with about 25% in control reactions. Unstimulated naive T cells appeared more diverse than memory T cells, and naive cells seemed to contribute substantially to the alloresponse.

A distance of 22 bases separates the germline ends of V and J, which lose 2 bases and 2 bases respectively. CDR1 and CDR2 are drawn from the germline V gene: SNHLY, FYNNEI. CDR3 length: 18 amino acids, cysteine to phenylalanine. Only the CDR3 portion is preserved as DNA: 54 bases, with reading frame beginning at the first base. As to this clone: Its antigen remains unidentified. Per-nucleotide qualities are absent, and no much larger clonotype sits a single base away.

The library was generated by the immunoSEQ multiplex PCR assay. About 10^5 TCR templates per sample were assayed by the deep sequencing platform. Genomic DNA extracted from sorted T cells was used for TCRbeta CDR3 sequencing. The study's processing was this. Clonal analysis of TCRbeta CDR3 data was done in the R programming language. Alloreactive CD4+ and CD8+ clones were identified by comparing unstimulated samples to CFSE-low samples taken after the reaction. Regulatory or non-regulatory origin was assigned to alloreactive CD4+ clones by matching of sequences to sorted unstimulated Treg and non-Treg repertoires. TCRdb stores this immuneACCESS table with in-frame sequences only. Part of the clones is absent; in the studies checked, under half of the shortfall reflects unresolved V genes, and no reason is known for the rest. That table gives V, J and clone size, and the DNA gave D and trimming. The sample yields 95,000 to 110,000 clones; more than 85% were counted once. Clones ranked in the top ten supply about 0.62% of the sample.

Sorted unstimulated T cells and proliferating T cells recovered from mixed lymphocyte reactions underwent TCRbeta CDR3 sequencing. Fresh whole blood from ten HLA-typed healthy donors was used as the source from which PBMCs were isolated. To map where alloreactive clones came from, unstimulated CD4+ regulatory T cells were FACS-sorted. The sequence is built from TRBV2 and TRBJ2-7, with the D segment identity uncertain. The TCR sequence derives from a human donor in good health. The sequencing sample was made of Tregs sorted from blood. The DNA sequence reads TGTGCCAGCAGTGAAACGCGGCAGCTATCTTATCTAACCTACGAGCAGTACTTC. Translated, this is CASSETRQLSYLTYEQYF. This CDR3, with the reference TRBV2 and TRBJ2-7 proteins standing in past its ends, gives the full variable domain EPEVTQTPSHQVTQMGQEVILRCVPISNHLYFYWYRQILGQKVEFLVSFYNNEISEKSEIFDDQFSVERPDGSNFTLKIRSTKLEDSAMYFCASSETRQLSYLTYEQYFGPGTRLTVT.